This T cell receptor beta chain was captured by sequencing in a study of control samples from healthy donors and cancer patients. Trimming took off 2 bases at V and 4 bases at J, with 12 bases between the two ends. Per the germline V gene, CDR1 is SGHTS and CDR2 is YDEGEE. This CDR3 region has 14 residues. Using immunoSEQ multiplex PCR, the repertoire was profiled, and TCRdb retains in-frame clones only, with some absent. Here the sample spans around 110,000 clones, roughly nine tenths being singletons. The chain employs TRBV5-8 and TRBJ1-1; no clear D. The origin of this receptor is a woman between 45 and 65 years old with colorectal cancer. Sequenced sample: PBMCs. The chain's CDR3 is CASSFGLLGTEAFF. CDR3 DNA: TGTGCCAGCAGCTTCGGACTGTTGGGCACTGAAGCTTTCTTT. The variable domain in full, completed from reference TRBV5-8 and TRBJ1-1, reads EAGVTQSPTHLIKTRGQQATLRCSPISGHTSVYWYQQALGLGLQFLLWYDEGEERNRGNFPPRFSGRQFPNYSSELNVNALELEDSALYLCASSFGLLGTEAFFGQGTRLTVV.